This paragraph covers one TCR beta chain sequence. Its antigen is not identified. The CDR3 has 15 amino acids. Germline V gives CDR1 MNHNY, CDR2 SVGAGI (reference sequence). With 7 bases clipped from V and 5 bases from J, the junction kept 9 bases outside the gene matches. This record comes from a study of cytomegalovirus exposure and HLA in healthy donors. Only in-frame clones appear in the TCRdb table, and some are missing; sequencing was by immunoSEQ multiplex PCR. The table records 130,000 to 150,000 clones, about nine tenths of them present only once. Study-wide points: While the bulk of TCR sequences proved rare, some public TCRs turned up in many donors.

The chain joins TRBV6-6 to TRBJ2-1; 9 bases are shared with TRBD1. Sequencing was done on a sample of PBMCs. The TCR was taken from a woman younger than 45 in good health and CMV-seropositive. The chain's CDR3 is CASTRPGTGNNEQFF. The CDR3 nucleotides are TGTGCCAGCACCAGACCCGGGACAGGGAACAATGAGCAGTTCTTC.